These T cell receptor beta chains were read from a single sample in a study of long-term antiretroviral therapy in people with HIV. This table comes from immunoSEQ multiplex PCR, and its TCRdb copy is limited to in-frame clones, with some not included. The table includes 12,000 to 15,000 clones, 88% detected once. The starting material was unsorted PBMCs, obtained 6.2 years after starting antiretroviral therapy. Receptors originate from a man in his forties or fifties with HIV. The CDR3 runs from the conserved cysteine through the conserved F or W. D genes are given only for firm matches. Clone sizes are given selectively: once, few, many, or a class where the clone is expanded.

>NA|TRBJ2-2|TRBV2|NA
CASKTTNTGELFF
TGTGCCAGCAAAACGACCAACACCGGGGAGCTGTTTTTT
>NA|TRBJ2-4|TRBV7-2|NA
CASSLSGWGNIQYF
TGTGCCAGCAGCTTATCAGGGTGGGGGAACATTCAGTACTTC
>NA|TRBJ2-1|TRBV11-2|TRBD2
CASSLSPASGEQFF
TGTGCCAGCAGCTTAAGCCCCGCTAGCGGGGAGCAGTTCTTC
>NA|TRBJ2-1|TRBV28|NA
CASSPSRGRSYNEQFF
TGTGCCAGCAGTCCATCTCGGGGGAGGTCCTACAATGAGCAGTTCTTC
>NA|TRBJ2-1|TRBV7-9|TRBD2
CASSLGTSGNNEQFF
TGTGCCAGCAGCTTGGGGACTAGCGGCAACAATGAGCAGTTCTTC
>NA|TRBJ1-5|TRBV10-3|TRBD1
CAISSQGTVNQPQHF
TGTGCCATCAGTTCTCAAGGGACAGTCAATCAGCCCCAGCATTTT
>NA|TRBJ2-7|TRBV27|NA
CARASGTNSYEQYF
TGTGCCAGAGCCTCCGGGACAAACTCCTACGAGCAGTACTTC
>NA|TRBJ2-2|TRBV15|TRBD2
CATSSPGLAGGGSPGELFF
TGTGCCACCAGCAGTCCGGGACTAGCGGGAGGAGGTTCCCCCGGGGAGCTGTTTTTT
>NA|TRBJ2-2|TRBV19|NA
CASSIDSSGELFF
TGTGCCAGTAGTATAGACAGCTCCGGGGAGCTGTTTTTT
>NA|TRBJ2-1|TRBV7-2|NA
CASSLLDKPYNEQFF
TGTGCCAGCAGCTTACTGGACAAACCCTACAATGAGCAGTTCTTC
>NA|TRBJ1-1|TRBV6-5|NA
CASHLGTEAFF
TGTGCCAGCCACTTGGGCACTGAAGCTTTCTTT
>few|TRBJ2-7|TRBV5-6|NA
CASSLAASPYEQYF
TGTGCCAGCAGCTTGGCGGCCAGCCCCTACGAGCAGTACTTC
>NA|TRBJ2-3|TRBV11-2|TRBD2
CASSVAGGTDTQYF
TGTGCCAGCAGCGTAGCGGGAGGCACAGATACGCAGTATTTT
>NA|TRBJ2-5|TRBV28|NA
CASKVGGSGRETQYF
TGTGCCAGCAAGGTCGGGGGATCCGGGAGAGAGACCCAGTACTTC
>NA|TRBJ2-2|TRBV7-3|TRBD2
CASSPQPSSGGGTGELFF
TGTGCCAGCAGCCCACAGCCTTCTAGCGGCGGAGGGACCGGGGAGCTGTTTTTT
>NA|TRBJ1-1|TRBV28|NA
CASSTHRYTEAFF
TGTGCCAGCTCGACTCACAGATACACTGAAGCTTTCTTT
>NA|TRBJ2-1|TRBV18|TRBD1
CASSLGQGVVEQFF
TGTGCCAGCTCACTCGGACAGGGGGTAGTTGAGCAGTTCTTC
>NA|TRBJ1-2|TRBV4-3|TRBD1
CASSHSGTGESYGYTF
TGCGCCAGCAGCCACTCCGGGACAGGGGAGAGCTATGGCTACACCTTC
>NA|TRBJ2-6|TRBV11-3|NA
CASSLSQAGANVLTF
TGTGCCAGCAGCTTGAGTCAGGCTGGGGCCAACGTCCTGACTTTC
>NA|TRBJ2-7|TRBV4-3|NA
CASSQDASDHYEQYF
TGCGCCAGCAGCCAAGATGCGTCAGACCACTACGAGCAGTACTTC
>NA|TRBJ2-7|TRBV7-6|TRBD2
CASSSQREGLMKEQYF
TGTGCCAGCAGCTCCCAGCGGGAGGGCCTAATGAAAGAGCAGTACTTC
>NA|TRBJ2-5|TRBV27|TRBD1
CASRTGVSETQYF
TGTGCCAGCAGAACAGGGGTATCTGAGACCCAGTACTTC
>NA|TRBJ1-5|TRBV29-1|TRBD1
CSVGTGEGQPQHF
TGCAGCGTTGGGACAGGGGAAGGCCAGCCCCAGCATTTT
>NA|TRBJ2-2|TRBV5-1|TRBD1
CASSLGVQGANTGELFF
TGCGCCAGCAGCTTAGGCGTTCAGGGGGCGAACACCGGGGAGCTGTTTTTT
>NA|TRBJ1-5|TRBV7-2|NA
CASSSYGNQPQHF
TGTGCCAGCAGCTCGTATGGCAATCAGCCCCAGCATTTT
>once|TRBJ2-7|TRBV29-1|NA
CSVVGQLSYEQYF
TGCAGCGTTGTTGGACAGCTCTCCTACGAGCAGTACTTC
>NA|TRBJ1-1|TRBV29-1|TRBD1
CSVFGQEGTEAFF
TGCAGCGTTTTCGGACAGGAGGGGACTGAAGCTTTCTTT
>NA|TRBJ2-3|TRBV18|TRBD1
CASSPQQGSPRIDTQYF
TGTGCCAGCTCACCACAACAGGGGTCCCCACGCATAGATACGCAGTATTTT
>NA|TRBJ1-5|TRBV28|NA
CASSVQGYSNQPQHF
TGTGCCAGCAGTGTCCAGGGTTATAGCAATCAGCCCCAGCATTTT
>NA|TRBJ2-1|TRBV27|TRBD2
CASSPGLGTYNEQFF
TGTGCCAGCAGTCCGGGACTAGGGACCTACAATGAGCAGTTCTTC
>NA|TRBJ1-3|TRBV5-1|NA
CASSLSSAGDTIYF
TGCGCCAGCAGCTTGAGTAGTGCAGGGGACACCATATATTTT
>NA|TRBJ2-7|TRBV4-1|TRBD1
CASSQTGLHEQYF
TGCGCCAGCAGCCAGACAGGGCTCCACGAGCAGTACTTC
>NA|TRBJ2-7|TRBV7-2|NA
CASSLGGQEQYF
TGTGCCAGCAGCTTAGGGGGGCAAGAGCAGTACTTC
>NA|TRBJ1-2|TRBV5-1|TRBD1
CASSLAGTGGGYTF
TGCGCCAGCAGCTTGGCCGGGACAGGGGGCGGCTACACCTTC
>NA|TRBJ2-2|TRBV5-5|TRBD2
CASRFRLAGFMNTGELFF
TGTGCCAGCAGATTTCGACTAGCGGGGTTTATGAACACCGGGGAGCTGTTTTTT
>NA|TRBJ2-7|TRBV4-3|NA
CASSQALGPHEQYF
TGCGCCAGCAGCCAGGCCTTGGGACCGCACGAGCAGTACTTC
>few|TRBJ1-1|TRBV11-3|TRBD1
CASSLPGQGNEAFF
TGTGCCAGCAGTCTTCCGGGACAGGGCAATGAAGCTTTCTTT
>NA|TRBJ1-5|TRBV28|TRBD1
CASRPDRGSGNQPQHF
TGTGCCAGCAGACCCGACAGGGGTTCCGGCAATCAGCCCCAGCATTTT
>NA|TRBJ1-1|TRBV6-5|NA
CASSYTDKNTEAFF
TGTGCCAGCAGTTACACGGACAAAAACACTGAAGCTTTCTTT
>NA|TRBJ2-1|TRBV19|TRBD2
CASSKGLAGYNEQFF
TGTGCCAGTAGTAAGGGGCTAGCGGGATACAATGAGCAGTTCTTC
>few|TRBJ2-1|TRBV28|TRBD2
CASRGIGLAEASYNEQFF
TGTGCCAGCAGGGGGATCGGACTAGCGGAGGCCTCCTACAATGAGCAGTTCTTC
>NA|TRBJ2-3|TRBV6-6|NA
CANRRLDTQYF
TGTGCCAACCGTCGACTCGATACGCAGTATTTT
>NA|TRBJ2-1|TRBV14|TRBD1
CASSPKWTGSGNEQFF
TGTGCCAGCAGCCCTAAATGGACAGGGTCGGGCAATGAGCAGTTCTTC